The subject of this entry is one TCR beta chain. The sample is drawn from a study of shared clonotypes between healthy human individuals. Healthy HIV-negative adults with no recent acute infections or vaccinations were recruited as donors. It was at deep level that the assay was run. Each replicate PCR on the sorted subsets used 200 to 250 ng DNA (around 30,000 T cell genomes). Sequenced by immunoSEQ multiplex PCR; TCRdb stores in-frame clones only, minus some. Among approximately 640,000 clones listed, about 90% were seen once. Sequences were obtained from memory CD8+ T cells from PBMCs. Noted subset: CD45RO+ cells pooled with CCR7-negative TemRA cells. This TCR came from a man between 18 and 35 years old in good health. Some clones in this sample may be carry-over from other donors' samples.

The CDR3 loop is CASSVGRGDEQYF. The CDR3 region has the DNA TGTGCCAGCAGCGTAGGGAGGGGAGACGAGCAGTACTTC. The rearrangement links TRBV9 to TRBJ2-7; tentatively, D is TRBD2 (6 bases). V was pared by 0 bases and J by 5 bases, with 9 bases between. The length of the CDR3 is 13 residues. Germline CDR1 reads SGDLS; CDR2 reads YYNGEE.